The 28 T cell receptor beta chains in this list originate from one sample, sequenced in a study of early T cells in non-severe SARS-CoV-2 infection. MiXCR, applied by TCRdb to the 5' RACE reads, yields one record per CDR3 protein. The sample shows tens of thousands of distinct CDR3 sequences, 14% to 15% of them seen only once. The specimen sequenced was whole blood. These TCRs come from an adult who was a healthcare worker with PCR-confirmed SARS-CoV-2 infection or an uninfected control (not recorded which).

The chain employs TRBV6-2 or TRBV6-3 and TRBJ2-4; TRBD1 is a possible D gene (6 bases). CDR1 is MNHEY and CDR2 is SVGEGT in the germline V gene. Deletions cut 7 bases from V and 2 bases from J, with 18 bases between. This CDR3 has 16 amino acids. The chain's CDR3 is CASIRTVNGSKNIQYF. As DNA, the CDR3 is TGTGCCAGCATACGGACAGTCAACGGGTCCAAAAACATTCAGTACTTC.

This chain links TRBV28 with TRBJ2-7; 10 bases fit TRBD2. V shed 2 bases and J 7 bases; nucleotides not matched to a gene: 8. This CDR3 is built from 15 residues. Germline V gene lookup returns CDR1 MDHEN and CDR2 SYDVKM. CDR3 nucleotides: TGTGCCAGCAGTTTAGCAGCGGGAGGGCCGGAAGAGCAGTACTTC. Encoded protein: CASSLAAGGPEEQYF.

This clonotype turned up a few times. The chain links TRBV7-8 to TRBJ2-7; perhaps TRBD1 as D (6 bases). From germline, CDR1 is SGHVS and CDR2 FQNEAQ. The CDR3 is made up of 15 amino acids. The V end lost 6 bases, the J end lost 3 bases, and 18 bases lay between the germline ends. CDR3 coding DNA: TGTGCCAGCAGACCCCAAAGGGGGTCCTTCTACGAGCAGTACTTC. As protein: CASRPQRGSFYEQYF.

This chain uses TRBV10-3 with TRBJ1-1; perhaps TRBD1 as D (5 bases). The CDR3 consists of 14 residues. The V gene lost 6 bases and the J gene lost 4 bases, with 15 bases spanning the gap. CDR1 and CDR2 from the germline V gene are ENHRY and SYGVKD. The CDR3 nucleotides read TGTGCCATCAGCCTCGGGGCACATGCCACTGAAGCTTTCTTT. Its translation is CAISLGAHATEAFF.

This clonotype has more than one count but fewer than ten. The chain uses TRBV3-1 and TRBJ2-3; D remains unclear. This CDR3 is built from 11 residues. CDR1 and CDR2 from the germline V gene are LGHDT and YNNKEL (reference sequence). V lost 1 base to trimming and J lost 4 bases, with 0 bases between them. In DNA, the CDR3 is TGTGCCAGCAGCCAAGCAGATACGCAGTATTTT. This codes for CASSQADTQYF.

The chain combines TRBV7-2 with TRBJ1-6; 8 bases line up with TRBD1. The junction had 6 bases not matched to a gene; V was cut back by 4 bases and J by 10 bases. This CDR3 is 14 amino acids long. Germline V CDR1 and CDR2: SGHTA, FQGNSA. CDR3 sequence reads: CASSSGQARSPLHF. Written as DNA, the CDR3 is TGTGCCAGCAGCTCGGGACAGGCTCGCTCACCCCTCCACTTT.

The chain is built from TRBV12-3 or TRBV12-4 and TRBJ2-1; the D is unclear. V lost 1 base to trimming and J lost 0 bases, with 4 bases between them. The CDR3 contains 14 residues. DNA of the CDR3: TGTGCCAGCAGTTTAGGTAACTCCTACAATGAGCAGTTCTTC. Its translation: CASSLGNSYNEQFF.

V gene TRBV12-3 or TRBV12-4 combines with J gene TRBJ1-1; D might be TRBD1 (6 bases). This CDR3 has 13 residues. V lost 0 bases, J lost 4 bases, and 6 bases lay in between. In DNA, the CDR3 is TGTGCCAGCAGTTTAGCAGGGGGCACTGAAGCTTTCTTT. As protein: CASSLAGGTEAFF.

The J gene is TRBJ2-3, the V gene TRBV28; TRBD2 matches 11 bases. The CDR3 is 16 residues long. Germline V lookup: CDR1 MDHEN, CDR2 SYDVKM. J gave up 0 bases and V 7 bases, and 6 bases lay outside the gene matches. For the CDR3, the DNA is TGTGCCAGCAACCCCGGGACTAGCGGAAGCACAGATACGCAGTATTTT. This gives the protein CASNPGTSGSTDTQYF.

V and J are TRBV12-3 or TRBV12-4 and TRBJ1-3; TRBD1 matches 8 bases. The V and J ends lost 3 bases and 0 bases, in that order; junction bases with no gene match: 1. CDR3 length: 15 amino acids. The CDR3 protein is CASSFDRGSGNTIYF. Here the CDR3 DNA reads TGTGCCAGCAGTTTCGACAGGGGCTCTGGAAACACCATATATTTT.

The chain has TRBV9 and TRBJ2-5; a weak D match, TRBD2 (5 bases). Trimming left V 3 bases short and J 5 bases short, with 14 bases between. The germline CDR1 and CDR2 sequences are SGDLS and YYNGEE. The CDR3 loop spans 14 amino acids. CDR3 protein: CASSGERAGETQYF. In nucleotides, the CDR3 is TGTGCCAGCAGCGGTGAGAGGGCCGGTGAGACCCAGTACTTC.

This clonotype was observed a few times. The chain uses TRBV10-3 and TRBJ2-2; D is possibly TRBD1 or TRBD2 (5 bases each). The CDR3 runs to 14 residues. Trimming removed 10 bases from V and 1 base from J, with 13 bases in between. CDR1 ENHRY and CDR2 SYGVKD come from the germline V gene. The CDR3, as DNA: TGTGCCACGACCGGGACGGAGAACACCGGGGAGCTGTTTTTT. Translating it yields CATTGTENTGELFF.

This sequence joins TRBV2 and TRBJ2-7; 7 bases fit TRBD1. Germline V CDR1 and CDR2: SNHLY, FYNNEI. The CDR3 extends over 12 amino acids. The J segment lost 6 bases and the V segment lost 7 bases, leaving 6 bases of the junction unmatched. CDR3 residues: CASTNNRGEQYF. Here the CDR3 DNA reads TGTGCCAGCACGAATAACAGGGGCGAGCAGTACTTC. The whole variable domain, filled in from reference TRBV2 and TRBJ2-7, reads EPEVTQTPSHQVTQMGQEVILRCVPISNHLYFYWYRQILGQKVEFLVSFYNNEISEKSEIFDDQFSVERPDGSNFTLKIRSTKLEDSAMYFCASTNNRGEQYFGPGTRLTVT.

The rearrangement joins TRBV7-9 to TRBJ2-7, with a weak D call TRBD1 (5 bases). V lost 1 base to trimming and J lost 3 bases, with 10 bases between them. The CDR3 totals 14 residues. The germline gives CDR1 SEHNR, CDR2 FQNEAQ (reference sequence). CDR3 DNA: TGTGCCAGCAGCTTAGAGGGGTTCTTCTACGAGCAGTACTTC. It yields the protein CASSLEGFFYEQYF.

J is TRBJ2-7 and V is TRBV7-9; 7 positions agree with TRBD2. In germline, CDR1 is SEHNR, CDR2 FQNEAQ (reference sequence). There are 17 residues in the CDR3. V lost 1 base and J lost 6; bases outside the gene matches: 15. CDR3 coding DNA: TGTGCCAGCAGCTTAGAGGCTTATCGGGGGAGGGCCGTCGAGCAGTACTTC. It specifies CASSLEAYRGRAVEQYF. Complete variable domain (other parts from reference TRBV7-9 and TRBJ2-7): DTGVSQNPRHKITKRGQNVTFRCDPISEHNRLYWYRQTLGQGPEFLTYFQNEAQLEKSRLLSDRFSAERPKGSFSTLEIQRTEQGDSAMYLCASSLEAYRGRAVEQYFGPGTRLTVT.

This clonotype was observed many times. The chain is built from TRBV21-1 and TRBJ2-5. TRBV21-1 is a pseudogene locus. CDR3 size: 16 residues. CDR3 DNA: TGTGCCAGCAGCAAAGAGCCGACAACTAACCAAGAGACCCAGTACTTC. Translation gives CASSKEPTTNQETQYF.

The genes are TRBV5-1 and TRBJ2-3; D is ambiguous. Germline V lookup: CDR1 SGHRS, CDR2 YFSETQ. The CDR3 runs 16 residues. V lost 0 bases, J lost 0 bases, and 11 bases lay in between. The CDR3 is CASSLGRASSTDTQYF. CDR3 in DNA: TGCGCCAGCAGCTTGGGACGGGCTTCAAGCACAGATACGCAGTATTTT.

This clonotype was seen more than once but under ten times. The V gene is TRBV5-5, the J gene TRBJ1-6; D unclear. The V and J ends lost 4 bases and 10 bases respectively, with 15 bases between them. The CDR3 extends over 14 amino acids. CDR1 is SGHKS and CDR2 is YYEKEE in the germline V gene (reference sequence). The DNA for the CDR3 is TGTGCCAGCAGCCTAGATGGCGGAGTGTCACCCCTCCACTTT. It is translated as CASSLDGGVSPLHF.

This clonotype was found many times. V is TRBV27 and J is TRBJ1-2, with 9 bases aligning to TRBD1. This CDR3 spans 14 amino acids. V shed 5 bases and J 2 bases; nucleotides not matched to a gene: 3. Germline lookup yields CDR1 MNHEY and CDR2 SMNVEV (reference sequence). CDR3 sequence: CASSLGTGNYGYTF. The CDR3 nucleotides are TGTGCCAGCAGTCTCGGGACAGGGAACTATGGCTACACCTTC.

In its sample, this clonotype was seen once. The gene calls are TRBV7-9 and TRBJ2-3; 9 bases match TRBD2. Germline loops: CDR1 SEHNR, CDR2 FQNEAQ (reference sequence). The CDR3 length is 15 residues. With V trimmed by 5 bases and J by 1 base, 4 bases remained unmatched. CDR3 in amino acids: CASSIIAGGTDTQYF. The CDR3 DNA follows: TGTGCCAGCAGCATCATAGCGGGAGGCACAGATACGCAGTATTTT.

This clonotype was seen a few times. Here the CDR3 reads CSVATGQVTGELFF. The CDR3, as DNA: TGCAGCGTCGCGACGGGACAGGTCACCGGGGAGCTGTTTTTT. The chain recombines TRBV29-1 with TRBJ2-2; TRBD1 matches 8 bases. There are 14 residues in the CDR3. CDR1 is SQVTM and CDR2 is ANQGSEA in the germline V gene. Losses at the gene ends were 6 bases for V and 4 bases for J; bases not matched to a gene: 7.

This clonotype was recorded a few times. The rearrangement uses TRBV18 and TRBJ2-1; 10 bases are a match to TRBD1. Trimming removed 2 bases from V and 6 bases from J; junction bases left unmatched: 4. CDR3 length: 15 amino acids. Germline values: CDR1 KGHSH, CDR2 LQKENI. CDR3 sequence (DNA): TGTGCCAGCTCACCAGACAGGGGGCTCCCCAATGAGCAGTTCTTC. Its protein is CASSPDRGLPNEQFF.

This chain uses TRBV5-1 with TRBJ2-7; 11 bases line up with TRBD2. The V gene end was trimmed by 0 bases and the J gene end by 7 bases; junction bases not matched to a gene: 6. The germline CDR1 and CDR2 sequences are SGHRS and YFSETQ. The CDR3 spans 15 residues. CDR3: CASSLVAGGPGEQYF. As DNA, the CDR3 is TGCGCCAGCAGCTTGGTAGCGGGAGGGCCGGGGGAGCAGTACTTC.

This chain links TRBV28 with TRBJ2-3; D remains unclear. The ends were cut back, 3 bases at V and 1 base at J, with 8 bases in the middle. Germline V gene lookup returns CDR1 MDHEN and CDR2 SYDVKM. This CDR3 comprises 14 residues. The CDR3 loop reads CASSFWTGTDTQYF. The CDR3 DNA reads TGTGCCAGCAGTTTCTGGACGGGCACAGATACGCAGTATTTT. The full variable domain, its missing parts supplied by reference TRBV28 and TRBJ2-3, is DVKVTQSSRYLVKRTGEKVFLECVQDMDHENMFWYRQDPGLGLRLIYFSYDVKMKEKGDIPEGYSVSREKKERFSLILESASTNQTSMYLCASSFWTGTDTQYFGPGTRLTVL.

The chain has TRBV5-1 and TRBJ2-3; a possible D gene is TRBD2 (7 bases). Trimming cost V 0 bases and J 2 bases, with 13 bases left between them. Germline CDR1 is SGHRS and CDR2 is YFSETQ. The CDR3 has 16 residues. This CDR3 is CASSLEWRGLTDTQYF. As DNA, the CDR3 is TGCGCCAGCAGCTTGGAGTGGCGGGGGCTCACAGATACGCAGTATTTT.

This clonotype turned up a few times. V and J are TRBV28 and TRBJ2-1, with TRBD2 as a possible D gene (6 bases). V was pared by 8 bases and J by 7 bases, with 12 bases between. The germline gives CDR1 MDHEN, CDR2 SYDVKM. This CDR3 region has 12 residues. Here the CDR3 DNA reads TGTGCCAGCCGAGGACTACTAAATGAGCAGTTCTTC. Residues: CASRGLLNEQFF.

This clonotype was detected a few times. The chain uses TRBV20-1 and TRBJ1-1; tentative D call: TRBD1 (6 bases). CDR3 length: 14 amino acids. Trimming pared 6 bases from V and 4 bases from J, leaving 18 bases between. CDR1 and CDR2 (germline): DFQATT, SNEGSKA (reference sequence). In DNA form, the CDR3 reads TGCAGTGCCGATGGGGCGAAGGGGGGCACTGAAGCTTTCTTT. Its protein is CSADGAKGGTEAFF.

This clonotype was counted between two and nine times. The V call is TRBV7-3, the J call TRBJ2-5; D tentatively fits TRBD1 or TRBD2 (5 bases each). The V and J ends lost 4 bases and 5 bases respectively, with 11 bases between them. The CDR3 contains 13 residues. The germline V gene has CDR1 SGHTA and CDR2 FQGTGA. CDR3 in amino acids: CASSYNWGETQYF. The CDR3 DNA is TGTGCCAGCAGCTACAACTGGGGGGAGACCCAGTACTTC.